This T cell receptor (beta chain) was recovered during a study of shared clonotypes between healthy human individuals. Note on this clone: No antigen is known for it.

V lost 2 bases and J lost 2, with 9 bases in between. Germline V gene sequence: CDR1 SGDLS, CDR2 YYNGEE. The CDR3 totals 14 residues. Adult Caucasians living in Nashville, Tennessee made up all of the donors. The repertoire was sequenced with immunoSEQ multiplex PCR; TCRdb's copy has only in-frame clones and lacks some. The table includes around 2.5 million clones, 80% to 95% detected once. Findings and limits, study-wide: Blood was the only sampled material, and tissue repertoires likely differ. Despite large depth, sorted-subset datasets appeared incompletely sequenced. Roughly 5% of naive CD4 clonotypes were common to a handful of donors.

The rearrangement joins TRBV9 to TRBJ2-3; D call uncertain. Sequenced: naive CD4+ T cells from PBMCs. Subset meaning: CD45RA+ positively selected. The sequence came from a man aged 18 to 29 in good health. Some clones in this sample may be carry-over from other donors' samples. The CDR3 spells CASSVGQITDTQYF. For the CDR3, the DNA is TGTGCCAGCAGCGTTGGGCAAATCACAGATACGCAGTATTTT.